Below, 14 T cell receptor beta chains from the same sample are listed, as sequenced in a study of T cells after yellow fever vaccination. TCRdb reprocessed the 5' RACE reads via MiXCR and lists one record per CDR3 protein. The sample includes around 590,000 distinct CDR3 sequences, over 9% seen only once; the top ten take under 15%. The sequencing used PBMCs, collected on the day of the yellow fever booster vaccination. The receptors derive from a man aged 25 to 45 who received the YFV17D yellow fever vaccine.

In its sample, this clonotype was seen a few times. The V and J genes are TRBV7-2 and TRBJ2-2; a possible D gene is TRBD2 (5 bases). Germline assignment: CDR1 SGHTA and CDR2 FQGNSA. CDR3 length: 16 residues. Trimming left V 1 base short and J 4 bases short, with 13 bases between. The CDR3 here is CASSLVRGLGTGELFF. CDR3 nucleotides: TGTGCCAGCAGCTTAGTCCGGGGATTGGGCACCGGGGAGCTGTTTTTT.

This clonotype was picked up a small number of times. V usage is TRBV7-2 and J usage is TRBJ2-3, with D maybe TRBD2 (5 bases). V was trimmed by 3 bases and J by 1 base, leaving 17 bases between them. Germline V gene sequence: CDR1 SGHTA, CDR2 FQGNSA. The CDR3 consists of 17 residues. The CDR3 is CASSFGGGRKGTDTQYF. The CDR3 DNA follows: TGTGCCAGCAGCTTCGGCGGAGGTCGGAAGGGCACAGATACGCAGTATTTT.

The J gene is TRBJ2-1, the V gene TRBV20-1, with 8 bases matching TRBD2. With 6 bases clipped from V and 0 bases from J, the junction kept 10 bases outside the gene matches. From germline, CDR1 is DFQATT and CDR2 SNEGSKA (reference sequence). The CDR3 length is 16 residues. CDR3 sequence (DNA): TGCAGTGCCCGGGCGGGGGGAATGAGCTCCTACAATGAGCAGTTCTTC. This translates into CSARAGGMSSYNEQFF.

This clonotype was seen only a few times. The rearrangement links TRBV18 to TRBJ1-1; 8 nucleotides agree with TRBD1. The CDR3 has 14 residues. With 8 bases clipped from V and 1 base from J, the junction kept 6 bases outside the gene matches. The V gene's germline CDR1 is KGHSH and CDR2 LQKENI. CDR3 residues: CASGPGTGNTEAFF. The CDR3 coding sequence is TGTGCCAGCGGACCCGGGACAGGGAACACTGAAGCTTTCTTT.

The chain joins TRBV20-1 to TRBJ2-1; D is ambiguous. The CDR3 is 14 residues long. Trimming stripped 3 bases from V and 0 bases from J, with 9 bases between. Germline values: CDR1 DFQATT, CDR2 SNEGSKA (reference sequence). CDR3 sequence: CSASPSASYNEQFF. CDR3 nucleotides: TGCAGTGCTAGTCCCAGCGCCTCCTACAATGAGCAGTTCTTC.

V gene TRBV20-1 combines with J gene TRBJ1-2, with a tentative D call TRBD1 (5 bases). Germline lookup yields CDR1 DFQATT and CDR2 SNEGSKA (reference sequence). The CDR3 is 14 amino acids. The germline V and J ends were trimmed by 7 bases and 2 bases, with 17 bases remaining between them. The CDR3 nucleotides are TGCAGTGTACCGGGTGGCGAGGGGAACTATGGCTACACCTTC. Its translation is CSVPGGEGNYGYTF.

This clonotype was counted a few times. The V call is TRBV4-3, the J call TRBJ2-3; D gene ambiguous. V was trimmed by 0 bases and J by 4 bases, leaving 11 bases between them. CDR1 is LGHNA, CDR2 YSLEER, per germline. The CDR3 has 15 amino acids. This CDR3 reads CASSQDLKLADTQYF. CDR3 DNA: TGCGCCAGCAGCCAAGATCTCAAGCTTGCAGATACGCAGTATTTT.

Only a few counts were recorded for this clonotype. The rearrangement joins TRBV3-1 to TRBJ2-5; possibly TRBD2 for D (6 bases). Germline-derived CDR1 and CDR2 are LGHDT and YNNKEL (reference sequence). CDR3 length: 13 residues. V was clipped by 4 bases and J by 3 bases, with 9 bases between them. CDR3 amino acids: CASSRSGEETQYF. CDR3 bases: TGTGCCAGCAGCCGGTCGGGGGAAGAGACCCAGTACTTC.

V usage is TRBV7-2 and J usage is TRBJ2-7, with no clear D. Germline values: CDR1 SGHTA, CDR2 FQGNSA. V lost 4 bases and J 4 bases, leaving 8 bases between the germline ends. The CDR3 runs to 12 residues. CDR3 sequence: CASSYTVYEQYF. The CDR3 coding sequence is TGTGCCAGCAGCTATACAGTGTACGAGCAGTACTTC.

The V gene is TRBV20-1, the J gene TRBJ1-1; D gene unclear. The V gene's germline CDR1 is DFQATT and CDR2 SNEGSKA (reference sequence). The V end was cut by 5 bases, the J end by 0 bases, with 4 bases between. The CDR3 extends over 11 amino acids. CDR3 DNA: TGCAGTGCTGCGATGAACACTGAAGCTTTCTTT. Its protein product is CSAAMNTEAFF.

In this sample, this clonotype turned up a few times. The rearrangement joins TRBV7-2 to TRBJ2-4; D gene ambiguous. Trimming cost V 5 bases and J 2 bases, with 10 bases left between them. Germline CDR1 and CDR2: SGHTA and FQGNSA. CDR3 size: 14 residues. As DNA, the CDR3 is TGTGCCAGCAGCATTGACGGTACCAAAAACATTCAGTACTTC. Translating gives CASSIDGTKNIQYF.

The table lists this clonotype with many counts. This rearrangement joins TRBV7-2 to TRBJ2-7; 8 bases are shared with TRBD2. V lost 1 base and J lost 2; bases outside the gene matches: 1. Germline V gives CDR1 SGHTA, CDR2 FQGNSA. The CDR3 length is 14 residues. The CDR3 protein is CASSLVAGPYEQYF. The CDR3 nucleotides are TGTGCCAGCAGCTTAGTAGCGGGACCCTACGAGCAGTACTTC. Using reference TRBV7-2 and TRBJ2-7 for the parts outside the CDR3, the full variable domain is GAGVSQSPSNKVTEKGKDVELRCDPISGHTALYWYRQSLGQGLEFLIYFQGNSAPDKSGLPSDRFSAERTGGSVSTLTIQRTQQEDSAVYLCASSLVAGPYEQYFGPGTRLTVT.

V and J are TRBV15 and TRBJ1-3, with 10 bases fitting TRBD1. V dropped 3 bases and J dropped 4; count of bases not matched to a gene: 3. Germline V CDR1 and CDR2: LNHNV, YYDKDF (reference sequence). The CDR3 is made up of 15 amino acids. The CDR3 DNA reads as TGTGCCACCAGCAGTTCGGACAGGGGGGGAAACACCATATATTTT. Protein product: CATSSSDRGGNTIYF.

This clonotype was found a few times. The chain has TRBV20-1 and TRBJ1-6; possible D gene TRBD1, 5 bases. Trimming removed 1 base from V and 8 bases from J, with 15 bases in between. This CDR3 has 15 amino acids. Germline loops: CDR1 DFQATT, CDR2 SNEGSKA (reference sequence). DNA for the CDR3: TGCAGTGCTAGAGTAGGGACTAAGTTCGATTCACCCCTCCACTTT. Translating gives CSARVGTKFDSPLHF.